This T cell receptor beta chain was sequenced during a study of post-analysis software for immune sequencing data. Study findings and constraints: Strong co-clustering by F measure was seen for same-batch samples.

CDR3 length equals 17 residues. Sequencing libraries made from TCR beta cDNA carried unique molecular identifiers. T cells numbering roughly 1 to 10 million yielded roughly 0.5 million cDNA molecules. TCRdb fed the PCR reads into MiXCR, producing one record per CDR3 protein. Of over 150,000 distinct CDR3 sequences in the sample, 35% to 40% were seen once. This clonotype was counted only a few times. The antigen is not known. The source material was blood, sampled after autologous hematopoietic stem cell transplantation. The receptor was derived from a girl aged 5-17 years with multiple sclerosis. The chain employs TRBV21-1 and TRBJ2-1; TRBD2, the table's D call, was not compared with the DNA. TRBV21-1 is annotated as a pseudogene. CDR3: CASSKNRTSGSPNEQFF. The CDR3 region has the DNA TGTGCCAGCAGCAAAAACCGGACTAGCGGGAGTCCCAATGAGCAGTTCTTC.